The following is a T cell receptor (beta chain) sequence with its context. Antigen: not known. The time point here: blood 4 weeks post-SBRT, at nephrectomy. Treatment described: 15 Gy SBRT to primary tumor, nephrectomy 4 weeks later. Clear cell pathology was present in this patient's renal cell carcinoma. The CDR3 runs to 15 residues. The V and J ends lost 0 bases and 3 bases, in that order; junction bases with no gene match: 5. Germline V gene sequence: CDR1 SGHDT, CDR2 YYEEEE. This sample is drawn from a study of radiation and T cells in renal cell carcinoma. Study results and caveats: From baseline, blood top tumor clonotypes peaked at 2 weeks post-radiation. No pretreatment tumor biopsies were available for baseline clonotypes.

Clones were sequenced by immunoSEQ multiplex PCR, and TCRdb holds only the in-frame ones, with some missing. The sample lists roughly 160,000 clones; around 90% were seen once. This specimen was blood, taken from a patient whose treatment included radiotherapy and nephrectomy. The V call is TRBV5-6, the J call TRBJ2-7, with 8 bases identical to TRBD1. The clonotype comes from a woman between 50 and 59 years old with renal cell carcinoma. The CDR3 DNA reads TGTGCCAGCAGCTTGGAGGACAGGGTCTTCTACGAGCAGTACTTC. This sequence encodes CASSLEDRVFYEQYF.